This T cell receptor beta chain was documented in a study of cytomegalovirus exposure and HLA in healthy donors. Germline CDR1 and CDR2: SNHLY and FYNNEI. The V end lost 4 bases, the J end lost 4 bases, and 10 bases lay between the germline ends. CDR3 length: 13 residues. The PCR was carried out with 60 Vbeta primers and 13 Jbeta primers. TCRdb's copy holds only in-frame clones and misses some; the assay was immunoSEQ multiplex PCR. The data hold some 140,000 clones, with more than 60% observed a single time. The chain recombines TRBV2 with TRBJ1-2; D is perhaps TRBD1 (5 bases). The sample consisted of PBMCs. This clonotype was sampled from a woman aged 40 to 50 in good health and CMV-seronegative. CDR3 sequence (DNA): TGTGCCAGCAGTGTGCAGGGTCCCTATGGCTACACCTTC. Amino acids: CASSVQGPYGYTF.